Listed below are T cell receptor beta chains from one sample, sequenced in a study of blood T cell repertoires in COVID-19. Only in-frame clones appear in the TCRdb table, and some are missing; sequencing was by immunoSEQ multiplex PCR. The sample includes approximately 110,000 clones, around 91% seen only once; the top ten take roughly 32%. The sample comprised peripheral blood. Receptor source: a woman of 80 years or more with acute or convalescent COVID-19. Each CDR3 is given with its conserved first and last residue. D genes are given only for firm matches. The size field is filled for only some rows; it gives once, few, many or a size class.

>TRBJ2-7|TRBV7-6|.|TRBD1
CASSLGGQGYEQYF
TGTGCCAGCAGCTTAGGGGGACAGGGGTACGAGCAGTACTTC
>TRBJ1-4|TRBV3-1/TRBV3-2|.|TRBD1
CASSWGTGGATNEKLFF
TGTGCCAGCAGCTGGGGGACAGGGGGCGCAACTAATGAAAAACTGTTTTTT
>TRBJ2-3|TRBV19|.|.
CASSIGASASTDTQYF
TGTGCCAGTAGTATAGGAGCTAGCGCAAGCACAGATACGCAGTATTTT
>TRBJ1-2|TRBV9|.|.
CASSVQGSTYGYTF
TGTGCCAGCAGCGTACAGGGATCCACCTATGGCTACACCTTC
>TRBJ2-1|TRBV19|.|TRBD2
CASSILPGGTYNEQFF
TGTGCCAGTAGTATATTGCCCGGGGGGACCTACAATGAGCAGTTCTTC
>TRBJ1-2|TRBV28|.|.
CASSLERGNPYGYTF
TGTGCCAGCAGCTTAGAGAGGGGGAACCCTTATGGCTACACCTTC
>TRBJ1-1|TRBV5-1|.|.
CASTAQGATNTEAFF
TGCGCCAGCACCGCACAAGGGGCTACGAACACTGAAGCTTTCTTT
>TRBJ1-5|TRBV7-9|.|.
CASSLQGSNQPQHF
TGTGCCAGCAGCCTACAGGGAAGCAATCAGCCCCAGCATTTT
>TRBJ2-5|TRBV5-1|.|TRBD1
CASSYGQDQETQYF
TGCGCCAGCAGCTACGGACAGGACCAAGAGACCCAGTACTTC
>TRBJ2-2|TRBV7-8|.|.
CASSFGRVNTGELFF
TGTGCCAGCAGCTTCGGCAGGGTGAACACCGGGGAGCTGTTTTTT
>TRBJ2-1|TRBV5-1|once|TRBD2
CASSPTTTSGAKQFF
TGCGCCAGCAGCCCAACCACAACTAGCGGGGCAAAGCAGTTCTTC
>TRBJ1-4|TRBV7-9|.|.
CASSLGRQATNEKLFF
TGTGCCAGCAGCTTAGGTCGACAGGCAACTAATGAAAAACTGTTTTTT
>TRBJ2-3|TRBV24-1|few|TRBD2
CATSDKMGGTSKMTDTQYF
TGTGCCACCAGTGACAAGATGGGGGGGACTAGCAAGATGACAGATACGCAGTATTTT
>TRBJ1-6|TRBV18|.|.
CASSPPGLPHNSPLHF
TGTGCCAGCTCACCCCCAGGACTACCCCATAATTCACCCCTCCACTTT
>TRBJ1-2|TRBV2|.|.
CASNGGNNYGYTF
TGTGCCAGCAACGGCGGGAATAACTATGGCTACACCTTC
>TRBJ1-2|TRBV19|.|.
CASLPGLSNYGYTF
TGTGCCAGTTTACCGGGACTATCTAACTATGGCTACACCTTC
>TRBJ2-3|TRBV9|.|TRBD2
CASSPRLAPSTDTQYF
TGTGCCAGCAGCCCCCGACTAGCACCAAGCACAGATACGCAGTATTTT
>TRBJ2-1|TRBV29-1|.|TRBD2
CSVHQTSGGPKRYNEQFF
TGCAGCGTTCATCAGACTAGCGGGGGACCAAAGCGCTACAATGAGCAGTTCTTC
>TRBJ2-7|TRBV10-3|.|.
CAITDSKTVDEQYF
TGTGCCATCACCGACTCAAAGACCGTTGACGAGCAGTACTTC
>TRBJ2-6|TRBV24-1|.|.
CATSAELSGANVLTF
TGTGCCACCAGTGCCGAGCTCTCTGGGGCCAACGTCCTGACTTTC
>TRBJ1-3|TRBV19|.|.
CASSTIGDTIYF
TGTGCCAGTAGTACGATAGGGGACACCATATATTTT
>TRBJ1-5|TRBV13|once|TRBD1
CASSFTGGRGNQPQHF
TGTGCCAGCAGCTTCACAGGGGGCCGGGGCAATCAGCCCCAGCATTTT
>TRBJ2-7|TRBV11-2|.|.
CASSLGGFSYEQYF
TGTGCCAGCAGCTTAGGAGGGTTCTCCTACGAGCAGTACTTC
>TRBJ1-6|TRBV27|.|TRBD1
CASSLTGTDPGSLHF
TGTGCCAGCAGTTTAACAGGGACAGATCCCGGTTCCCTCCACTTT
>TRBJ2-2|TRBV4-2|few|.
CASSQDRRGNTGELFF
TGTGCCAGCAGCCAAGACAGGAGGGGGAACACCGGGGAGCTGTTTTTT
>TRBJ2-4|TRBV7-2|.|.
CASSAGPLKYF
TGTGCCAGCAGCGCGGGACCACTCAAGTACTTC
>TRBJ1-2|TRBV3-1/TRBV3-2|once|.
CASSPSAGGIYGYTF
TGTGCCAGCAGCCCCAGCGCGGGCGGCATCTATGGCTACACCTTC
>TRBJ2-7|TRBV19|.|TRBD1
CASRPYDRANNEQYF
TGTGCCAGTAGACCATACGACAGGGCGAACAACGAGCAGTACTTC